A single sample is the source of the 19 T cell receptor beta chains below, sequenced in a study of response to subunit inactivated influenza vaccine. TCRdb recomputed calls from the RT-PCR reads with MiXCR, one row per CDR3 protein. The data show about 300,000 distinct CDR3 sequences, about a fifth seen once. The sequences come from PBMCs from blood, collected 21 months after vaccination. These receptors originate from a man aged 45 to 75 who received an inactivated influenza vaccine.

The chain employs TRBV15 and TRBJ1-2; D unresolved. This CDR3 is 13 amino acids long. Deletions cut 2 bases from V and 5 bases from J, with 9 bases between. From germline, CDR1 is LNHNV and CDR2 YYDKDF (reference sequence). CDR3 sequence: CATSRRQEYGYTF. The CDR3 DNA reads TGTGCCACCAGCAGACGACAAGAATATGGCTACACCTTC.

The chain has TRBV4-3 and TRBJ1-5; D may be TRBD1 (6 bases). CDR1 and CDR2 from the germline V gene are LGHNA and YSLEER. Trimming took 0 bases from V and 7 from J, leaving 13 bases between them. CDR3 length: 15 residues. In DNA form, the CDR3 reads TGCGCCAGCAGCCAAGATAGGGGGTTCGGCCAGCCCCAGCATTTT. Protein sequence: CASSQDRGFGQPQHF.

The chain combines TRBV15 with TRBJ2-2, with unresolved D. Germline loops: CDR1 LNHNV, CDR2 YYDKDF (reference sequence). Trimming removed 8 bases from V and 3 bases from J, with 10 bases in between. The CDR3 runs to 13 residues. In nucleotides, the CDR3 is TGTGCCACCGGTTCCGTGTACACCGGGGAGCTGTTTTTT. This translates into CATGSVYTGELFF.

The chain carries TRBV7-2 and TRBJ1-2; D gene unclear. CDR1 and CDR2 from the germline V gene are SGHTA and FQGNSA. The CDR3 consists of 14 residues. The V end lost 0 bases, the J end lost 8 bases, and 13 bases lay between the germline ends. In nucleotides, the CDR3 is TGTGCCAGCAGCTTAGCGCAAATGGGTAGCGGCTACACCTTC. Amino acid sequence: CASSLAQMGSGYTF.

The chain has TRBV20-1 and TRBJ1-6; D not resolved. The CDR3 has 12 residues. CDR1 DFQATT and CDR2 SNEGSKA come from the germline V gene (reference sequence). V was cut by 6 bases and J by 7 bases, with 10 bases left in between. This CDR3 is CSARHPNSPLHF. CDR3 DNA sequence: TGCAGTGCAAGACATCCCAATTCACCCCTCCACTTT.

In its sample, this clonotype was seen many times. The rearrangement links TRBV4-2 to TRBJ1-4; no firm D call. Germline V CDR1 and CDR2: LGHNA, YNFKEQ. Trimming left V 2 bases short and J 4 bases short, with 8 bases between. The CDR3 length is 14 residues. This chain's CDR3 is CASSQLGHNEKLFF. DNA for the CDR3: TGTGCCAGCAGCCAATTGGGCCATAATGAAAAACTGTTTTTT.

CDR3: CASSAHPGNYGYTF. The CDR3 region has the DNA TGTGCCAGCAGTGCTCACCCTGGGAACTATGGCTACACCTTC. The chain couples TRBV12-3 or TRBV12-4 to TRBJ1-2; D gene ambiguous. V shed 5 bases and J shed 2 bases, with 12 bases lying between them. The CDR3 sequence is 14 residues long.

This clonotype was observed a handful of times. CDR3 sequence (DNA): TGTGCCAGCTCACCACCCGGACAAATGGGTGAAAAACTGTTTTTT. Amino acid sequence: CASSPPGQMGEKLFF. The genes are TRBV18 and TRBJ1-4, with D possibly being TRBD1 (5 bases). Germline V gene lookup returns CDR1 KGHSH and CDR2 LQKENI. V lost 0 bases, J lost 7 bases, and 12 bases lay in between. The CDR3 has 15 residues.

This chain links TRBV28 with TRBJ2-1; 8 nucleotides match TRBD2. The trim removed 0 bases at V and 11 bases at J, leaving 15 bases unmatched. Per the germline V gene, CDR1 is MDHEN and CDR2 is SYDVKM. This CDR3 has 17 amino acids. Here the CDR3 reads CASSLWSPAGGTPKQFF. CDR3 sequence (DNA): TGTGCCAGCAGTTTATGGAGCCCGGCGGGAGGAACCCCTAAGCAGTTCTTC.

The V call is TRBV5-6, the J call TRBJ1-2; TRBD1 aligns across 12 bases. V shed 3 bases, J shed 5 bases, and the junction held 5 bases outside the gene matches. Looked up from germline, CDR1 is SGHDT and CDR2 is YYEEEE. This CDR3 region has 15 residues. The chain's CDR3 is CASSSGTGGAYGYTF. In DNA, the CDR3 is TGTGCCAGCAGCTCGGGGACAGGGGGCGCTTATGGCTACACCTTC. Together with reference TRBV5-6 and TRBJ1-2, the CDR3 gives the full variable domain: DAGVTQSPTHLIKTRGQQVTLRCSPKSGHDTVSWYQQALGQGPQFIFQYYEEEERQRGNFPDRFSGHQFPNYSSELNVNALLLGDSALYLCASSSGTGGAYGYTFGSGTRLTVV.

This clonotype was observed a few times. The V and J genes are TRBV11-2 and TRBJ2-3; no definite D call. Trimming left V 3 bases short and J 2 bases short, with 12 bases between. The CDR3 is 15 amino acids. In germline, CDR1 is SGHAT, CDR2 FQNNGV. CDR3 amino acids: CASSFLGTDTDTQYF. CDR3 nucleotides: TGTGCCAGCAGCTTTCTAGGTACTGACACAGATACGCAGTATTTT.

J is TRBJ2-2 and V is TRBV7-2; D is unclear. The germline V gene encodes CDR1 SGHTA and CDR2 FQGNSA. Trimming took 4 bases from V and 4 from J, leaving 13 bases between them. The CDR3 loop spans 15 amino acids. The CDR3 spells CASSSSGVGTGELFF. CDR3 coding DNA: TGTGCCAGCAGCTCGTCTGGAGTGGGCACCGGGGAGCTGTTTTTT. Together with reference TRBV7-2 and TRBJ2-2, the CDR3 gives the full variable domain: GAGVSQSPSNKVTEKGKDVELRCDPISGHTALYWYRQSLGQGLEFLIYFQGNSAPDKSGLPSDRFSAERTGGSVSTLTIQRTQQEDSAVYLCASSSSGVGTGELFFGEGSRLTVL.

This chain links TRBV20-1 with TRBJ1-2, with 8 nucleotides matching TRBD1. The CDR3 spans 15 residues. CDR1 and CDR2 (germline): DFQATT, SNEGSKA (reference sequence). Trimming cost V 3 bases and J 5 bases; bases outside gene matches: 11. CDR3 sequence: CSASSETGALYGYTF. In nucleotides, the CDR3 is TGCAGTGCTAGTAGCGAGACAGGGGCCCTATATGGCTACACCTTC.

With respect to this clonotype: This clone may be a read error of a much larger clone one base away. The missing conserved phenylalanine or tryptophan at the end of this CDR3 makes a read error likely. CDR3 bases: TGCGCCAGCAGCTTAAGCGCCGGGGGTGTGAATCAGCCCCAGCATTCT. As protein: CASSLSAGGVNQPQHS. The rearrangement joins TRBV5-1 to TRBJ1-5; tentatively, D is TRBD1 (5 bases). The germline V gene encodes CDR1 SGHRS and CDR2 YFSETQ. V shed 2 bases and J shed 4 bases, with 16 bases lying between them. This CDR3 is built from 16 residues.

The chain carries TRBV7-8 and TRBJ1-1; TRBD1 agrees at 8 bases. The trim removed 5 bases at V and 6 bases at J, leaving 5 bases unmatched. This CDR3 spans 13 amino acids. The germline V gene encodes CDR1 SGHVS and CDR2 FQNEAQ. Written as DNA, the CDR3 is TGTGCCAGCAGCGAGGACAGGGTCCCTGAAGCTTTCTTT. Translated, it gives CASSEDRVPEAFF.

This chain links TRBV19 with TRBJ1-2, with TRBD1 identical over 8 bases. The V and J ends lost 5 bases and 2 bases, in that order; junction bases with no gene match: 10. The CDR3 covers 16 residues. CDR1 and CDR2 (germline): LNHDA, SQIVND (reference sequence). The CDR3 DNA sequence: TGTGCCAGTAGTCCTATTGGGACAGGCATAAACTATGGCTACACCTTC. This codes for CASSPIGTGINYGYTF.

A few counts support this clonotype. The chain carries TRBV10-1 and TRBJ2-7; no reliable D call. Trimming cost V 2 bases and J 7 bases, with 21 bases left between them. The CDR3 length is 16 residues. CDR1 is WNHNN, CDR2 SYGVQD, per germline (reference sequence). Written as DNA, the CDR3 is TGCGCCAGCAGTGAGGTTATATCGGGCCCGTCGGGTGAGCAGTACTTC. It encodes CASSEVISGPSGEQYF.

The chain recombines TRBV20-1 with TRBJ2-6, with D uncertain. CDR1 is DFQATT, CDR2 SNEGSKA, per germline (reference sequence). Trimming shortened V by 6 bases and J by 0 bases, and 6 bases separated the two germline ends. The length of the CDR3 is 13 residues. The CDR3 DNA is TGCAGTGCCCAGTACTCTGGGGCCAACGTCCTGACTTTC. Translating it yields CSAQYSGANVLTF.

This clonotype was recorded a few times. J is TRBJ1-1 and V is TRBV20-1, with D maybe TRBD1 (5 bases). The germline V and J ends were trimmed by 2 bases and 5 bases, with 18 bases remaining between them. Germline V gene sequence: CDR1 DFQATT, CDR2 SNEGSKA (reference sequence). The CDR3 runs to 15 residues. CDR3 bases: TGCAGTGCTAGACCGAACGAGGCAGGGCGAACTGAAGCTTTCTTT. It specifies CSARPNEAGRTEAFF.